This T cell receptor (beta chain) derives from a study of blood T cell repertoires in COVID-19. At the level of the study: The samples span acute and convalescent COVID-19 from the United States, Italy and Spain. The cDNA or gDNA used as material had been derived from T cells, B-cell-depleted T cells, or PBMCs.

Germline V gene data show CDR1 as MNHEY and CDR2 as SMNVEV (reference sequence). The trim removed 0 bases at V and 7 bases at J, leaving 14 bases unmatched. CDR3 length: 19 amino acids. Libraries were prepared by immunoSEQ multiplex PCR; TCRdb keeps only in-frame clonotypes and omits some of them. The table includes approximately 170,000 clones, approximately 86% detected once. The Seattle patients joined while their infection was active and were tracked longitudinally afterward. Sequenced input: peripheral blood. The clonotype was recovered from a woman aged 80 or over with COVID-19, enrolled during active disease. The gene calls are TRBV27 and TRBJ1-6; 8 nucleotides match TRBD1. The CDR3, as DNA: TGTGCCAGCAGTTTATCAGGGTGGAGGCAGGGGGCGAAGAATTCACCCCTCCACTTT. This codes for CASSLSGWRQGAKNSPLHF.